The entry below describes one T cell receptor beta chain. Its antigen is undetermined. This entry comes from a study of cytomegalovirus exposure and HLA in healthy donors. Study as a whole: Drawn from HLA-typed donors, 65 million to 100 million unique TCRs were held in an early data release. Study-wide results and caveats: Most of the TCR beta V segments (in an earlier analysis) were productive either about 87% or about 30% of the time.

This CDR3 is 15 amino acids long. Losses at the gene ends were 5 bases for V and 0 bases for J; bases not matched to a gene: 5. The germline V gene encodes CDR1 SGHRS and CDR2 YFSETQ. It was with 60 Vbeta and 13 Jbeta primers that the PCR ran. TCRdb's table, derived via immunoSEQ multiplex PCR, lists solely in-frame clones and lacks some. The sample lists roughly 160,000 clones, approximately 88% occurring once. V is TRBV5-1 and J is TRBJ2-1; 7 bases are a match to TRBD2. The material sequenced was PBMCs. The origin of this receptor is a boy younger than 10 in good health and CMV-seronegative. The CDR3 coding sequence is TGCGCCAGCAGTCTAGCGGCAAACTCCTACAATGAGCAGTTCTTC. Amino acid sequence: CASSLAANSYNEQFF.